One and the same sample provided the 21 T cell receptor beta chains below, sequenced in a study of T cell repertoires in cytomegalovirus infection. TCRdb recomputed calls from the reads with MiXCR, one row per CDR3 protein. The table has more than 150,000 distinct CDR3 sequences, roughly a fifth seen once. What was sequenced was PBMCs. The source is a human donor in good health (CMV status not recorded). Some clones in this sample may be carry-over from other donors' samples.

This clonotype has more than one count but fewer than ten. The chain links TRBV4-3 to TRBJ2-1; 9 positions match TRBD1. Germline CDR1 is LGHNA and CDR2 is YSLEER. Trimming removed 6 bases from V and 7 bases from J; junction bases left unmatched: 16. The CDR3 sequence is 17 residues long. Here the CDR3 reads CASSPTPTGTGWNEQFF. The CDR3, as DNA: TGCGCCAGCAGTCCTACCCCGACCGGGACAGGGTGGAATGAGCAGTTCTTC.

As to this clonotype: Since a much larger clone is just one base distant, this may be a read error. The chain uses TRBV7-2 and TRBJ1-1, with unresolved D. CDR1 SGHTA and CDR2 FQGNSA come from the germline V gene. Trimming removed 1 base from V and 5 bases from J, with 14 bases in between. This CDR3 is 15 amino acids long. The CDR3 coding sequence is TGTGCCAGCAGCTTAGAATGGCGGGCAAAAACTGAAGCTTTCTTT. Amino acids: CASSLEWRAKTEAFF. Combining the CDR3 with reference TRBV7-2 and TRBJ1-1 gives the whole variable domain GAGVSQSPSNKVTEKGKDVELRCDPISGHTALYWYRQSLGQGLEFLIYFQGNSAPDKSGLPSDRFSAERTGGSVSTLTIQRTQQEDSAVYLCASSLEWRAKTEAFFGQGTRLTVV.

CDR3 sequence reads: CASREGAQGARNTEAFF. The CDR3 coding sequence is TGTGCCAGCAGGGAGGGGGCACAGGGGGCGCGGAACACTGAAGCTTTCTTT. J is TRBJ1-1 and V is TRBV28, with TRBD1 matching 9 bases. The CDR3 consists of 17 residues. The V gene's germline CDR1 is MDHEN and CDR2 SYDVKM. Trimming at V came to 6 bases and at J to 1 base, leaving 12 bases not matched to a gene.

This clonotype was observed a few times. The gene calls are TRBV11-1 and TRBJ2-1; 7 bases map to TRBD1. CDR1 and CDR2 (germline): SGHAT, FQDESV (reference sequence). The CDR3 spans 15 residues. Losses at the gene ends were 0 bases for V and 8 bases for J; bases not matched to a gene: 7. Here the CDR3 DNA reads TGTGCCAGCAGCTTAGCCTACAGGGGTAACGATGAGCAGTTCTTC. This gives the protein CASSLAYRGNDEQFF.

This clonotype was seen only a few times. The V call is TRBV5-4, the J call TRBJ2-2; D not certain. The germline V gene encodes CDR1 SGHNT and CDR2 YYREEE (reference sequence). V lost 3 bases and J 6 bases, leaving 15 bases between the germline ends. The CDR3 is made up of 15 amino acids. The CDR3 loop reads CASSSGEQYPGELFF. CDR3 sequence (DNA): TGTGCCAGCAGCTCGGGTGAGCAGTATCCCGGGGAGCTGTTTTTT.

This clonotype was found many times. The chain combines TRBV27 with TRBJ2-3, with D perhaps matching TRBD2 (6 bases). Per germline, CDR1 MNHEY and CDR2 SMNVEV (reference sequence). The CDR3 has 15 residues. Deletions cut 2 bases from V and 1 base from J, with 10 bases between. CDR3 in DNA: TGTGCCAGCAGTTTAACGGGGGTGGGCACAGATACGCAGTATTTT. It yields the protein CASSLTGVGTDTQYF.

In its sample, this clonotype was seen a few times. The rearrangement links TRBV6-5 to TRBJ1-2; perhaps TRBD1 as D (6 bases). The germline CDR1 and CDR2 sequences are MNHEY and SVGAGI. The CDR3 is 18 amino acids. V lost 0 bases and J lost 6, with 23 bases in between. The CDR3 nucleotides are TGTGCCAGCAGTTACTCGATAGGGGGGCGCGGAGGAGTGCATGGCTACACCTTC. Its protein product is CASSYSIGGRGGVHGYTF.

The CDR3 DNA reads TGTGCCAGCAGCTCAATGACTAGCGGGGAGCGGAGTGAGCAGTTCTTC. This gives the protein CASSSMTSGERSEQFF. This sequence joins TRBV7-3 and TRBJ2-1, with 11 nucleotides matching TRBD2. The trim removed 4 bases at V and 9 bases at J, leaving 11 bases unmatched. The CDR3 extends over 16 amino acids. Per germline, CDR1 SGHTA and CDR2 FQGTGA.

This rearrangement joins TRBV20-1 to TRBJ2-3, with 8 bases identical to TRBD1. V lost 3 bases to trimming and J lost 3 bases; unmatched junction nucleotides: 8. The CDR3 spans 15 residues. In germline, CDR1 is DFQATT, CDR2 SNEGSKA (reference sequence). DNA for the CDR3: TGCAGTGCTAGCCGTCCAGGGGGCGCAACAGATACGCAGTATTTT. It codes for CSASRPGGATDTQYF.

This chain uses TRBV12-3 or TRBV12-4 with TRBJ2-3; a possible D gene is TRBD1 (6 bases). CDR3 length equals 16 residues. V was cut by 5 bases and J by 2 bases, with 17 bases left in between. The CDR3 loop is CASSGRQGLPTDTQYF. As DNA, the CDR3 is TGTGCCAGCAGTGGCCGGCAGGGGTTACCCACAGATACGCAGTATTTT.

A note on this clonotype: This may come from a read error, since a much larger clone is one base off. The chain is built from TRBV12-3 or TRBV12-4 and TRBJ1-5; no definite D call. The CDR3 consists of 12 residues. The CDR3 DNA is TGTACCAGCAGACCTGACCTAGGGCCCCAGCATTTT. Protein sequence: CTSRPDLGPQHF.

For the CDR3, the DNA is TGTGCCAGCAGCTTAGATTGGTCTAGCGGTCCAGAGACCCAGTACTTC. It encodes CASSLDWSSGPETQYF. This chain joins TRBV7-6 and TRBJ2-5, with 7 bases lining up with TRBD2. Looked up from germline, CDR1 is SGHVS and CDR2 is FNYEAQ. The CDR3 runs to 16 residues. After removal of 1 base from V and 4 bases from J, the junction contained 9 bases not matched to a gene.

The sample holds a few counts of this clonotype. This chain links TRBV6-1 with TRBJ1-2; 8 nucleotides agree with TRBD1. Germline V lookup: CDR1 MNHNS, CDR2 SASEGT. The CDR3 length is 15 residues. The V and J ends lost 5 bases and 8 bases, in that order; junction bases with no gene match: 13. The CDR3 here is CASSPRETGAAGYTF. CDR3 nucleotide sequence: TGTGCCAGCAGTCCCCGCGAGACAGGGGCCGCCGGCTACACCTTC.

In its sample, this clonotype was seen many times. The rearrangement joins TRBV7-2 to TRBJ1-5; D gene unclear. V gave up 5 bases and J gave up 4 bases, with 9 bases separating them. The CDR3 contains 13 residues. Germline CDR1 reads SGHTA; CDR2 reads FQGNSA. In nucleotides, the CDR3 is TGTGCCAGCAGCAGCCTAGAGAATCAGCCCCAGCATTTT. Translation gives CASSSLENQPQHF.

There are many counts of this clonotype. The CDR3 loop is CASSRTAREKLFF. CDR3 DNA: TGTGCCAGCAGCCGGACAGCCAGGGAAAAACTGTTTTTT. This sequence joins TRBV7-2 and TRBJ1-4; the D gene is possibly TRBD1 (6 bases). The CDR3 has 13 residues. Germline V lookup: CDR1 SGHTA, CDR2 FQGNSA. V shed 5 bases and J shed 8 bases, with 12 bases lying between them. Complete variable domain (other parts from reference TRBV7-2 and TRBJ1-4): GAGVSQSPSNKVTEKGKDVELRCDPISGHTALYWYRQSLGQGLEFLIYFQGNSAPDKSGLPSDRFSAERTGGSVSTLTIQRTQQEDSAVYLCASSRTAREKLFFGSGTQLSVL.

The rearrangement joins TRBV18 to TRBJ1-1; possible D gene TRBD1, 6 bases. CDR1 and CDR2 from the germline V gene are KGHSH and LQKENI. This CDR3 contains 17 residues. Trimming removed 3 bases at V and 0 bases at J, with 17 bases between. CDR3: CASSPSASGTLNTEAFF. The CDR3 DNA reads TGTGCCAGCTCACCTAGCGCTTCCGGGACACTGAACACTGAAGCTTTCTTT.

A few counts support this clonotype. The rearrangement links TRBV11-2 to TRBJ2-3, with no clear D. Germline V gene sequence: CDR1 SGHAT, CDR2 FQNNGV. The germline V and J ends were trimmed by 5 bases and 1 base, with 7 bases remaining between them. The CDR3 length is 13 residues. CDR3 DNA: TGTGCCAGCAGCGAGGTCCGCACAGATACGCAGTATTTT. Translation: CASSEVRTDTQYF. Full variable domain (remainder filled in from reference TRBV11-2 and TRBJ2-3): EAGVAQSPRYKIIEKRQSVAFWCNPISGHATLYWYQQILGQGPKLLIQFQNNGVVDDSQLPKDRFSAERLKGVDSTLKIQPAKLEDSAVYLCASSEVRTDTQYFGPGTRLTVL.

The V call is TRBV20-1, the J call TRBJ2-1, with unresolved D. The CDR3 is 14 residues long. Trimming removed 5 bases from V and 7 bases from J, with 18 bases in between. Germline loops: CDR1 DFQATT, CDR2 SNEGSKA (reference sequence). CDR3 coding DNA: TGCAGTGCTCACAATAACTATTTCGAAAATGAGCAGTTCTTC. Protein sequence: CSAHNNYFENEQFF.

CDR3 DNA sequence: TGTGCCACCAAGACTAGCGGGAGGCAAGAGACCCAGTACTTC. This codes for CATKTSGRQETQYF. The genes are TRBV27 and TRBJ2-5; TRBD2 aligns across 13 bases. Unmatched junction bases numbered 4, after V lost 10 bases and J lost 2 bases. There are 14 residues in the CDR3. CDR1 is MNHEY, CDR2 SMNVEV, per germline (reference sequence).

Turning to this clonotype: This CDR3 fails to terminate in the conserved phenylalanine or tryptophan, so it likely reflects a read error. The CDR3 sequence: CASSSYRGGGQPQHV. The CDR3 bases are TGTGCCAGCAGCTCTTACAGGGGTGGCGGGCAGCCCCAGCATGTT. This chain links TRBV6-2 or TRBV6-3 with TRBJ1-5, with TRBD1 matching 7 bases. In germline, CDR1 is MNHEY, CDR2 SVGEGT. The CDR3 totals 15 residues. The trim removed 6 bases at V and 7 bases at J, leaving 12 bases unmatched.

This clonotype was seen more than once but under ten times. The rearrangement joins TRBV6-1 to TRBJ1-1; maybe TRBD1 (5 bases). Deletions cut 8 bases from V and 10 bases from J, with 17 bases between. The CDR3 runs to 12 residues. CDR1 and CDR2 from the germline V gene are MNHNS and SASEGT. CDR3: CASLHRDGGAFF. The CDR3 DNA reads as TGTGCCAGCCTACATCGGGACGGGGGAGCTTTCTTT.